Presented here are 31 T cell receptor beta chains from one specimen sequenced in a study of blood T cell repertoires in COVID-19. Generated by immunoSEQ multiplex PCR, the TCRdb table keeps only in-frame clones and is missing some. The sample contains under 200,000 clones, 80% to 90% of which appear only once. Material for sequencing was peripheral blood. The receptor source for this set is a man between 60 and 70 years old with acute or convalescent COVID-19.

The chain carries TRBV29-1 and TRBJ2-7, with TRBD1 matching over 8 bases. CDR3 length: 14 residues. CDR1 is SQVTM and CDR2 is ANQGSEA in the germline V gene. Trimming took 5 bases from V and 0 from J; bases not matched to a gene: 6. The CDR3 sequence: CSVPGTGLSYEQYF. Written as DNA, the CDR3 is TGCAGCGTTCCCGGGACAGGACTCTCCTACGAGCAGTACTTC.

As concerns this clone: The same CDR3 is also encoded by other DNA sequences in this sample. The V gene is TRBV5-1, the J gene TRBJ1-2; TRBD1 aligns across 9 bases. The germline CDR1 and CDR2 sequences are SGHRS and YFSETQ. The CDR3 sequence is 13 residues long. J was trimmed by 6 bases and V by 2 bases; bases with no gene match: 2. CDR3: CASSLQGADGYTF. In DNA form, the CDR3 reads TGCGCCAGCAGCTTACAGGGGGCAGATGGCTACACCTTC.

V usage is TRBV5-1 and J usage is TRBJ2-1; 9 positions match TRBD2. Germline V gene sequence: CDR1 SGHRS, CDR2 YFSETQ. After removal of 0 bases from V and 3 bases from J, the junction contained 7 bases not matched to a gene. The CDR3 sequence is 17 residues long. CDR3 sequence: CASSLASSGDIYNEQFF. The CDR3 region has the DNA TGCGCCAGCAGCTTGGCGTCTAGCGGGGACATCTACAATGAGCAGTTCTTC.

This sequence joins TRBV13 and TRBJ1-3; D is uncertain. V was cut by 5 bases and J by 2 bases, with 13 bases left in between. CDR1 PRHDT and CDR2 FYEKMQ come from the germline V gene (reference sequence). The length of the CDR3 is 15 residues. In DNA, the CDR3 is TGTGCCAGCAGCGGCCCCCCCGCCGCTGGAAACACCATATATTTT. Amino acids: CASSGPPAAGNTIYF.

The CDR3 sequence: CASSINRGLEQYF. CDR3 nucleotide sequence: TGTGCCAGTAGTATCAACAGGGGCCTCGAGCAGTACTTC. The chain carries TRBV19 and TRBJ2-7; 7 bases are shared with TRBD1. Germline CDR1 reads LNHDA; CDR2 reads SQIVND (reference sequence). V lost 3 bases and J lost 6; bases outside the gene matches: 5. There are 13 residues in the CDR3.

This chain uses TRBV18 with TRBJ1-5; TRBD1 aligns across 11 bases. The V segment lost 4 bases and the J segment 7 bases; nucleotides outside the gene matches: 9. Germline loops: CDR1 KGHSH, CDR2 LQKENI. CDR3 size: 16 residues. CDR3 protein: CASSRVGTGGGQPQHF. DNA for the CDR3: TGTGCCAGCTCACGGGTCGGGACAGGGGGAGGCCAGCCCCAGCATTTT. Supplemented by reference TRBV18 and TRBJ1-5, the full variable domain reads NAGVMQNPRHLVRRRGQEARLRCSPMKGHSHVYWYRQLPEEGLKFMVYLQKENIIDESGMPKERFSAEFPKEGPSILRIQQVVRGDSAAYFCASSRVGTGGGQPQHFGDGTRLSIL.

The chain recombines TRBV6-2 or TRBV6-3 with TRBJ1-2; possible D gene TRBD1, 5 bases. Germline CDR1 MNHEY, CDR2 SVGEGT. The V end was cut by 6 bases, the J end by 7 bases, with 15 bases between. The CDR3 is made up of 13 amino acids. The CDR3 sequence: CASSLAGVPGYTF. The DNA for the CDR3 is TGTGCCAGCAGCCTCGCGGGGGTCCCTGGCTACACCTTC.

The chain is built from TRBV6-6 and TRBJ1-2; D unresolved. This CDR3 comprises 15 residues. Trimming pared 3 bases from V and 2 bases from J, leaving 13 bases between. The germline V gene has CDR1 MNHNY and CDR2 SVGAGI (reference sequence). The CDR3, as DNA: TGTGCCAGCAGTTATGGCGGCAGTCGAAACTATGGCTACACCTTC. Protein product: CASSYGGSRNYGYTF.

This CDR3 is CASSLAASGSTGFYNEQFF. CDR3 DNA sequence: TGTGCCAGCAGCTTGGCGGCTAGCGGGAGTACGGGGTTTTACAATGAGCAGTTCTTC. The gene calls are TRBV5-6 and TRBJ2-1; the match to TRBD2 covers 10 bases. The CDR3 loop spans 19 amino acids. Germline V gene sequence: CDR1 SGHDT, CDR2 YYEEEE. J was trimmed by 4 bases and V by 0 bases; bases with no gene match: 13.

The J gene is TRBJ2-3, the V gene TRBV2; TRBD1 aligns across 8 bases. This CDR3 contains 14 residues. J gave up 4 bases and V 11 bases, and 11 bases lay outside the gene matches. Per germline, CDR1 SNHLY and CDR2 FYNNEI. The CDR3 region has the DNA TGTGCCCCATCGGGGCAGGGGGCAGCAGATACGCAGTATTTT. Translation: CAPSGQGAADTQYF.

This chain joins TRBV7-2 and TRBJ1-5, with 8 nucleotides matching TRBD1. V shed 5 bases and J 4 bases; nucleotides not matched to a gene: 7. Germline lookup yields CDR1 SGHTA and CDR2 FQGNSA. The CDR3 loop spans 15 amino acids. The CDR3: CASSTGQGLNQPQHF. DNA of the CDR3: TGTGCCAGCAGCACAGGACAGGGTTTAAATCAGCCCCAGCATTTT. Drawing the rest from reference TRBV7-2 and TRBJ1-5, the complete variable domain is GAGVSQSPSNKVTEKGKDVELRCDPISGHTALYWYRQSLGQGLEFLIYFQGNSAPDKSGLPSDRFSAERTGGSVSTLTIQRTQQEDSAVYLCASSTGQGLNQPQHFGDGTRLSIL.

CDR3 amino acids: CASSFSEGVLFF. CDR3 in DNA: TGTGCCAGCAGTTTTAGCGAGGGTGTGCTGTTTTTT. This chain links TRBV28 with TRBJ2-2, with D perhaps matching TRBD2 (5 bases). This CDR3 contains 12 residues. Trimming cost V 3 bases and J 13 bases, with 12 bases left between them. The germline V gene has CDR1 MDHEN and CDR2 SYDVKM.

This sequence joins TRBV6-6 and TRBJ2-7, with 12 bases fitting TRBD2. V shed 6 bases, J shed 3 bases, and the junction held 3 bases outside the gene matches. The V gene's germline CDR1 is MNHNY and CDR2 SVGAGI (reference sequence). The CDR3 consists of 14 residues. CDR3 nucleotides: TGTGCCAGCAGAAAGACTAGCGGGAGCTACGAGCAGTACTTC. Protein: CASRKTSGSYEQYF.

V is TRBV6-6 and J is TRBJ1-1; D gene uncertain. The ends were cut back, 7 bases at V and 6 bases at J, with 12 bases in the middle. Germline CDR1 MNHNY, CDR2 SVGAGI (reference sequence). The CDR3 is 12 amino acids. CDR3 sequence (DNA): TGTGCCAGCACCTACGGGGTTTCTGAAGCTTTCTTT. It is translated as CASTYGVSEAFF.

This chain links TRBV12-5 with TRBJ2-1; the D gene is possibly TRBD1 (6 bases). Germline V CDR1 and CDR2: LGHNT, FRNRAP. The CDR3 length is 14 residues. Trimming pared 7 bases from V and 2 bases from J, leaving 12 bases between. CDR3 region: CASVPGQAYNEQFF. In nucleotides, the CDR3 is TGTGCTAGTGTCCCGGGACAAGCCTACAATGAGCAGTTCTTC.

Only one count was recorded for this clone. The rearrangement links TRBV18 to TRBJ2-6; 7 bases agree with TRBD1. V shed 2 bases, J shed 1 base, and the junction held 5 bases outside the gene matches. This CDR3 has 17 residues. From germline, CDR1 is KGHSH and CDR2 LQKENI. The CDR3 DNA reads as TGTGCCAGCTCACCATACACAGGGGAGTCTGGGGCCAACGTCCTGACTTTC. The encoded protein is CASSPYTGESGANVLTF.

The genes are TRBV30 and TRBJ1-1, with D possibly matching TRBD1 (6 bases). The CDR3 runs to 14 residues. V was shortened by 4 bases and J by 2 bases, with 14 bases between the two germline ends. The germline V gene encodes CDR1 GTSNPN and CDR2 SVGIG (reference sequence). The CDR3 nucleotides read TGTGCCTGGACTAGGGGGAAGGGAAACACTGAAGCTTTCTTT. Translation: CAWTRGKGNTEAFF.

The CDR3 reads CASSEGQGSNQPQHF. In DNA form, the CDR3 reads TGTGCCAGCAGTGAAGGACAGGGGAGCAATCAGCCCCAGCATTTT. V usage is TRBV2 and J usage is TRBJ1-5; 8 nucleotides match TRBD1. CDR3 size: 15 residues. Germline V gives CDR1 SNHLY, CDR2 FYNNEI. V lost 1 base to trimming and J lost 1 base; unmatched junction nucleotides: 0.

The chain has TRBV5-5 and TRBJ1-1, with TRBD1 matching 8 bases. Unmatched junction bases numbered 7, after V lost 4 bases and J lost 5 bases. CDR3 size: 14 residues. CDR1 is SGHKS, CDR2 YYEKEE, per germline (reference sequence). The CDR3 is CASSPPDRATEAFF. The CDR3 nucleotides read TGTGCCAGCAGCCCGCCGGACAGGGCGACTGAAGCTTTCTTT.

The chain links TRBV11-2 to TRBJ2-2, with 7 bases lining up with TRBD1. The CDR3 extends over 15 amino acids. Germline V CDR1 and CDR2: SGHAT, FQNNGV. Trimming at V came to 11 bases and at J to 1 base, leaving 10 bases not matched to a gene. CDR3 in amino acids: CAGQRYRGNTGELFF. The DNA for the CDR3 is TGTGCCGGTCAGCGGTACAGGGGGAACACCGGGGAGCTGTTTTTT.

The chain has TRBV28 and TRBJ1-2; D is unresolved. The CDR3 has 16 residues. Per the germline V gene, CDR1 is MDHEN and CDR2 is SYDVKM. Between the trimmed V and J ends, which lost 4 bases and 8 bases, there was a span of 23 bases. The CDR3 DNA reads TGTGCCAGCAGTTCTCAGAGGGCAGAAGGGTTCGGGGGCTACACCTTC. Translation gives CASSSQRAEGFGGYTF.

The rearrangement links TRBV11-2 to TRBJ2-1, with D perhaps TRBD2 (5 bases). V was clipped by 6 bases and J by 7 bases, with 13 bases between them. The germline gives CDR1 SGHAT, CDR2 FQNNGV. CDR3 length equals 13 residues. Here the CDR3 DNA reads TGTGCCAGCAGAGGAATAGCGCGGAATGAGCAGTTCTTC. It specifies CASRGIARNEQFF.

The rearrangement links TRBV18 to TRBJ2-1; D unclear. Germline assignment: CDR1 KGHSH and CDR2 LQKENI. The CDR3 totals 12 residues. Trimming took 2 bases from V and 8 from J, leaving 7 bases between them. As DNA, the CDR3 is TGTGCCAGCTCACCATCCTCGGATGAGCAGTTCTTC. Encoded protein: CASSPSSDEQFF.

CDR3 DNA sequence: TGTGCCAGCAGCTTAGGGACTAGCGGGATCTCAACCTACAATGAGCAGTTCTTC. The encoded protein is CASSLGTSGISTYNEQFF. The gene calls are TRBV5-4 and TRBJ2-1; TRBD2 matches 13 bases. The germline CDR1 and CDR2 sequences are SGHNT and YYREEE (reference sequence). The CDR3 consists of 18 residues. Trimming took 2 bases from V and 2 from J; bases not matched to a gene: 7.

The chain links TRBV29-1 to TRBJ2-7, with D perhaps matching TRBD1 (5 bases). The CDR3 has 13 residues. The V end was cut by 2 bases, the J end by 0 bases, with 8 bases between. Germline V gives CDR1 SQVTM, CDR2 ANQGSEA. CDR3: CSVEPDNSYEQYF. As DNA, the CDR3 is TGCAGCGTTGAACCGGACAACTCCTACGAGCAGTACTTC.

This clone was counted a single time. The chain recombines TRBV18 with TRBJ2-3; D is undetermined. The CDR3 has 12 residues. Trimming left V 3 bases short and J 5 bases short, with 6 bases between. The germline V gene has CDR1 KGHSH and CDR2 LQKENI. The CDR3 bases are TGTGCCAGCTCACCTACCAGAGATACGCAGTATTTT. It codes for CASSPTRDTQYF.

The gene calls are TRBV3-1 (or the pseudogene TRBV3-2) and TRBJ2-1, with TRBD2 matching over 10 bases. V lost 4 bases and J lost 10; bases outside the gene matches: 10. Germline V gene sequence: CDR1 LGHDT, CDR2 YNNKEL (reference sequence). This CDR3 has 15 residues. The CDR3 DNA follows: TGTGCCAGCAGCCGTTCTAGCGGGAGAACAGGCGAGCAGTTCTTC. This translates into CASSRSSGRTGEQFF.

The CDR3 DNA reads TGTGCCAGCAGCTTAGTTCCAGGCACGGGGGCCAACGTCCTGACTTTC. It translates to CASSLVPGTGANVLTF. The chain combines TRBV5-5 with TRBJ2-6; D is uncertain. The CDR3 has 16 amino acids. Germline loops: CDR1 SGHKS, CDR2 YYEKEE (reference sequence). V shed 2 bases and J shed 4 bases, with 13 bases lying between them.

The chain joins TRBV27 to TRBJ2-1; no clear D. Per germline, CDR1 MNHEY and CDR2 SMNVEV (reference sequence). This CDR3 region has 15 residues. V gave up 2 bases and J gave up 7 bases, with 15 bases separating them. For the CDR3, the DNA is TGTGCCAGCAGTTTAAATCTAAGATTGGTTAATGAGCAGTTCTTC. The encoded protein is CASSLNLRLVNEQFF.

This chain joins TRBV6-4 and TRBJ2-3, with 7 bases identical to TRBD1. V was pared by 6 bases and J by 4 bases, with 7 bases of the junction left unmatched. The CDR3 loop spans 14 amino acids. Germline V gene data show CDR1 as MRHNA and CDR2 as SNTAGT. CDR3 loop: CASSPTGTADTQYF. DNA for the CDR3: TGTGCCAGCAGCCCAACAGGGACAGCAGATACGCAGTATTTT.

The chain carries TRBV14 and TRBJ2-5; D call uncertain. The CDR3 sequence is 14 residues long. V dropped 0 bases and J dropped 5 bases, with 10 bases sitting between them. Germline assignment: CDR1 SGHDN and CDR2 FVKESK. The CDR3 loop is CASSQDRGRETQYF. In DNA form, the CDR3 reads TGTGCCAGCAGCCAAGACCGCGGTCGGGAGACCCAGTACTTC.